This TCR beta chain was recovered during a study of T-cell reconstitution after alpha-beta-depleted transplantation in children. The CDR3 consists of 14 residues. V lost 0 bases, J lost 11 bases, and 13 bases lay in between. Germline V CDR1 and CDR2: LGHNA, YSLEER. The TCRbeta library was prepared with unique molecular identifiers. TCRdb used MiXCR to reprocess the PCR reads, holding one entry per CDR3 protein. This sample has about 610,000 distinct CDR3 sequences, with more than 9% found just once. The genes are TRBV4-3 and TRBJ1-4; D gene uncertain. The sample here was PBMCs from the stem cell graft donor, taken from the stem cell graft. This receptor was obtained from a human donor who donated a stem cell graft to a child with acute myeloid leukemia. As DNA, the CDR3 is TGCGCCAGCAGCCAAGATCCGTATTTGGGGAAACTGTTTTTT. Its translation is CASSQDPYLGKLFF.